These 27 T cell receptor beta chains share one sample of origin, sequenced in a study of cytomegalovirus exposure and HLA in healthy donors. In the PCR, 60 Vbeta and 13 Jbeta primers were used. Some clones are missing from TCRdb's copy, which holds only in-frame ones; the method was immunoSEQ multiplex PCR. The table lists about 120,000 clones, roughly 83% of them singletons. Sequencing was performed on PBMCs. Receptors originate from a woman between 18 and 30 years old in good health and CMV-seropositive.

The rearrangement joins TRBV5-1 to TRBJ1-1; perhaps TRBD1 as D (6 bases). This CDR3 contains 15 residues. Per germline, CDR1 SGHRS and CDR2 YFSETQ. V lost 6 bases and J lost 4, with 19 bases in between. The CDR3 spells CASTRTGRGSTEAFF. For the CDR3, the DNA is TGCGCCAGCACTCGGACGGGAAGGGGGAGCACTGAAGCTTTCTTT.

This clone was counted a single time. V is TRBV30 and J is TRBJ2-5, with TRBD2 matching over 7 bases. J was trimmed by 4 bases and V by 2 bases; bases with no gene match: 4. The CDR3 covers 13 residues. CDR1 GTSNPN and CDR2 SVGIG come from the germline V gene (reference sequence). The CDR3 DNA sequence: TGTGCCTGGAGTAGAACGGGGGGAGAGACCCAGTACTTC. This encodes CAWSRTGGETQYF.

With respect to this clone: The junction and the germline gene differ at one end; a read error may be behind it. The chain has TRBV7-2 and TRBJ2-5; 10 bases are a match to TRBD2. The CDR3 totals 16 residues. Looked up from germline, CDR1 is SGHTA and CDR2 is FQGNSA. The CDR3 region is CASSLAKAGGQETQYF. In DNA form, the CDR3 reads TGTGCCAGCAGCCTAGCCAAAGCGGGAGGGCAAGAGACCCAGTACTTC.

The chain has TRBV6-1 and TRBJ2-7; D possibly corresponds to TRBD1 (5 bases). The CDR3 is made up of 14 amino acids. V lost 5 bases and J 1 base, leaving 12 bases between the germline ends. Germline V CDR1 and CDR2: MNHNS, SASEGT. The CDR3 nucleotides read TGTGCCAGCAGTAAGCAGGGAATTTCCTACGAGCAGTACTTC. This encodes CASSKQGISYEQYF.

The chain uses TRBV2 and TRBJ1-5, with TRBD1 matching over 7 bases. Looked up from germline, CDR1 is SNHLY and CDR2 is FYNNEI. With V trimmed by 6 bases and J by 9 bases, 17 bases remained unmatched. The CDR3 length is 16 residues. In DNA, the CDR3 is TGTGCCAGCAGAGGGACCCGGGACAGCCGCAATGGGCCCCAGCATTTT. Translated: CASRGTRDSRNGPQHF.

CDR3 sequence (DNA): TGTGCCAGCAGCCAGGCTAGCGGGAGTACCTGGACAGATACGCAGTATTTT. Translation gives CASSQASGSTWTDTQYF. This chain uses TRBV4-2 with TRBJ2-3, with 10 bases identical to TRBD2. The CDR3 runs to 17 residues. CDR1 and CDR2 (germline): LGHNA, YNFKEQ. V gave up 3 bases and J gave up 3 bases; unmatched junction bases: 9.

CDR3 bases: TGTGCCAGCAGAGCAACAGGGGGCACAGATACGCAGTATTTT. Translated: CASRATGGTDTQYF. The rearrangement joins TRBV6-6 to TRBJ2-3, with 7 bases lining up with TRBD1. This CDR3 is 14 amino acids long. V gave up 6 bases and J gave up 1 base; unmatched junction bases: 4. Germline lookup yields CDR1 MNHNY and CDR2 SVGAGI (reference sequence).

The chain uses TRBV5-4 and TRBJ2-2; possible D gene TRBD2, 6 bases. Germline assignment: CDR1 SGHNT and CDR2 YYREEE (reference sequence). V was pared by 4 bases and J by 1 base, with 14 bases between. This CDR3 has 16 residues. The CDR3 DNA reads as TGTGCCAGCAGCCCCGTAGCCGGGAGGAACACCGGGGAGCTGTTTTTT. Amino acid sequence: CASSPVAGRNTGELFF.

The chain has TRBV4-1 and TRBJ1-5, with TRBD1 as a possible D gene (6 bases). This CDR3 is 16 amino acids long. The ends were cut back, 4 bases at V and 4 bases at J, with 17 bases in the middle. The V gene's germline CDR1 is MGHRA and CDR2 YSYEKL. The CDR3 loop reads CASSRQAVGWNQPQHF. CDR3 DNA: TGCGCCAGCAGCCGACAGGCGGTTGGCTGGAATCAGCCCCAGCATTTT.

V and J are TRBV23-1 and TRBJ2-7; TRBD1 aligns across 12 bases. TRBV23-1 is identified as an open reading frame with a role that is uncertain. This CDR3 contains 16 residues. The junction had 8 bases not matched to a gene; V was cut back by 4 bases and J by 4 bases. The DNA for the CDR3 is TGCGCCAGCAGTCTTCCGGGACAGGGGGCGCGGTACGAGCAGTACTTC. Its protein product is CASSLPGQGARYEQYF.

The V gene is TRBV7-8, the J gene TRBJ1-1; the match to TRBD1 covers 7 bases. In germline, CDR1 is SGHVS, CDR2 FQNEAQ. Trimming took 4 bases from V and 5 from J; bases not matched to a gene: 10. This CDR3 has 15 residues. CDR3 DNA: TGTGCCAGCAGCTCCGCACAGGGGCCGTTTACTGAAGCTTTCTTT. Its translation: CASSSAQGPFTEAFF.

This chain uses TRBV2 with TRBJ2-7, with TRBD2 as a possible D gene (6 bases). Germline CDR1 and CDR2: SNHLY and FYNNEI. V lost 5 bases to trimming and J lost 2 bases, with 10 bases between them. The CDR3 length is 13 residues. CDR3 sequence reads: CASSKERAYEQYF. The CDR3 DNA reads TGTGCCAGCAGTAAAGAGCGGGCCTACGAGCAGTACTTC.

V usage is TRBV5-6 and J usage is TRBJ2-2; 11 positions match TRBD1. V gave up 4 bases and J gave up 5 bases; unmatched junction bases: 7. The CDR3 consists of 16 residues. CDR1 is SGHDT and CDR2 is YYEEEE in the germline V gene. In nucleotides, the CDR3 is TGTGCCAGCAGCGGATCGGACAGGGGGCGAACCGGGGAGCTGTTTTTT. Its translation: CASSGSDRGRTGELFF.

This chain connects TRBV25-1 to TRBJ2-5; 12 bases are a match to TRBD2. The CDR3 contains 16 residues. The trim removed 6 bases at V and 5 bases at J, leaving 10 bases unmatched. The V gene's germline CDR1 is MGHDK and CDR2 SYGVNS. The CDR3 reads CASRGLAGGPWETQYF. The CDR3 region has the DNA TGTGCCAGCAGAGGGCTAGCGGGAGGGCCCTGGGAGACCCAGTACTTC.

The V and J genes are TRBV18 and TRBJ1-1, with a possible D match to TRBD1 (5 bases). The CDR3 loop spans 14 amino acids. Germline V CDR1 and CDR2: KGHSH, LQKENI. V lost 2 bases, J lost 1 base, and 8 bases lay in between. DNA for the CDR3: TGTGCCAGCTCACCAGACAGAACGAACACTGAAGCTTTCTTT. This gives the protein CASSPDRTNTEAFF.

The chain uses TRBV5-1 and TRBJ1-1; TRBD1 might be the D (5 bases). CDR1 and CDR2 (germline): SGHRS, YFSETQ. The CDR3 has 16 amino acids. Trimming removed 4 bases from V and 4 bases from J, with 20 bases in between. This CDR3 reads CASSPISGLRGTEAFF. In DNA, the CDR3 is TGCGCCAGCAGCCCTATCTCAGGGTTACGAGGCACTGAAGCTTTCTTT.

This sequence joins TRBV11-2 and TRBJ1-5; D is ambiguous. The V end was cut by 4 bases, the J end by 5 bases, with 9 bases between. CDR3 length: 13 residues. Germline V gene sequence: CDR1 SGHAT, CDR2 FQNNGV. CDR3 coding DNA: TGTGCCAGCAGCTCCCACAGTCATCAGCCCCAGCATTTT. As protein: CASSSHSHQPQHF.

The rearrangement uses TRBV4-1 and TRBJ2-7; D ambiguous. The germline V gene has CDR1 MGHRA and CDR2 YSYEKL. V was clipped by 1 base and J by 0 bases, with 10 bases between them. The CDR3 covers 15 residues. The CDR3 DNA follows: TGCGCCAGCAGCCAAGCGTCAGGTTACTCCTACGAGCAGTACTTC. Amino acid sequence: CASSQASGYSYEQYF.

The rearrangement joins TRBV9 to TRBJ1-6; D is unresolved. Deletions cut 4 bases from V and 5 bases from J, with 4 bases between. The CDR3 totals 12 residues. Germline V gives CDR1 SGDLS, CDR2 YYNGEE. CDR3 coding DNA: TGTGCCAGCAGCCCCAATAATTCACCCCTCCACTTT. Protein sequence: CASSPNNSPLHF. The entire variable domain, with the rest obtained from reference TRBV9 and TRBJ1-6, is as follows: DSGVTQTPKHLITATGQRVTLRCSPRSGDLSVYWYQQSLDQGLQFLIQYYNGEERAKGNILERFSAQQFPDLHSELNLSSLELGDSALYFCASSPNNSPLHFGNGTRLTVT.

This clone was seen a handful of times. V gene TRBV9 combines with J gene TRBJ2-7; tentative D call: TRBD2 (5 bases). Germline loops: CDR1 SGDLS, CDR2 YYNGEE. The V gene lost 3 bases and the J gene lost 6 bases, with 16 bases spanning the gap. This CDR3 has 14 residues. In nucleotides, the CDR3 is TGTGCCAGCAGCGCTCCCGGGTCGGGGTCCGAGCAGTACTTC. This translates into CASSAPGSGSEQYF.

The chain combines TRBV28 with TRBJ2-5; 8 bases are shared with TRBD2. With V trimmed by 6 bases and J by 3 bases, 18 bases remained unmatched. The CDR3 covers 18 residues. The germline gives CDR1 MDHEN, CDR2 SYDVKM. The chain's CDR3 is CASSPPGRGSGLEETQYF. In DNA, the CDR3 is TGTGCCAGCAGCCCCCCCGGGAGGGGTAGCGGTCTCGAAGAGACCCAGTACTTC. The full variable domain, its missing parts supplied by reference TRBV28 and TRBJ2-5, is DVKVTQSSRYLVKRTGEKVFLECVQDMDHENMFWYRQDPGLGLRLIYFSYDVKMKEKGDIPEGYSVSREKKERFSLILESASTNQTSMYLCASSPPGRGSGLEETQYFGPGTRLLVL.

J is TRBJ1-1 and V is TRBV5-1, with D possibly matching TRBD1 (5 bases). V lost 2 bases and J lost 5, with 10 bases in between. Germline V lookup: CDR1 SGHRS, CDR2 YFSETQ. This CDR3 is 13 amino acids long. CDR3 DNA sequence: TGCGCCAGCAGCTTCTCAGGGCAAACTGAAGCTTTCTTT. Its protein is CASSFSGQTEAFF. Combining the CDR3 with reference TRBV5-1 and TRBJ1-1 gives the whole variable domain KAGVTQTPRYLIKTRGQQVTLSCSPISGHRSVSWYQQTPGQGLQFLFEYFSETQRNKGNFPGRFSGRQFSNSRSEMNVSTLELGDSALYLCASSFSGQTEAFFGQGTRLTVV.

This chain connects TRBV6-5 to TRBJ1-2; D call uncertain. The CDR3 extends over 14 amino acids. The V and J ends lost 2 bases and 4 bases respectively, with 11 bases between them. Germline CDR1 MNHEY, CDR2 SVGAGI. The CDR3 nucleotides are TGTGCCAGCAGTTACGCGGGGTTTGGCTATGGCTACACCTTC. Its protein is CASSYAGFGYGYTF.

The chain recombines TRBV29-1 with TRBJ2-1; 9 bases line up with TRBD2. This CDR3 has 14 amino acids. Germline CDR1 and CDR2: SQVTM and ANQGSEA. The V segment lost 7 bases and the J segment 8 bases; nucleotides outside the gene matches: 12. CDR3 coding DNA: TGCAGCGCCGGGGGGACTAGCAAAGGGGATGAGCAGTTCTTC. Protein sequence: CSAGGTSKGDEQFF.

J is TRBJ2-7 and V is TRBV10-3; possibly TRBD2 for D (6 bases). The CDR3 length is 13 residues. V was shortened by 11 bases and J by 1 base, with 15 bases between the two germline ends. Germline CDR1 and CDR2: ENHRY and SYGVKD. The CDR3 loop reads CALARDLSYEQYF. The DNA for the CDR3 is TGTGCCTTGGCCCGGGACTTATCCTACGAGCAGTACTTC.

The V gene is TRBV5-6, the J gene TRBJ2-7; TRBD1 is a possible D gene (6 bases). The CDR3 is 14 amino acids. Trimming removed 0 bases from V and 9 bases from J, with 16 bases in between. The germline gives CDR1 SGHDT, CDR2 YYEEEE. CDR3 residues: CASSLAAGEIAQYF. CDR3 DNA sequence: TGTGCCAGCAGCTTGGCCGCAGGGGAGATCGCGCAGTACTTC.

The V call is TRBV7-9, the J call TRBJ2-3; 14 bases agree with TRBD2. The CDR3 consists of 14 residues. V dropped 4 bases and J dropped 6; count of bases not matched to a gene: 0. The germline V gene encodes CDR1 SEHNR and CDR2 FQNEAQ (reference sequence). The CDR3 here is CASSWTSGRDTQYF. CDR3 DNA sequence: TGTGCCAGCAGCTGGACTAGCGGGAGGGATACGCAGTATTTT.